These T cell receptor beta chains were read from a single sample in a study of blood T cell repertoires in COVID-19. Data came from immunoSEQ multiplex PCR; TCRdb stores just in-frame clones and leaves some out. The table shows under 50,000 clones, with 65% to 85% occurring only once. The sample was peripheral blood. The origin of the receptors is a man aged 45-65 years with active COVID-19. Each CDR3 is given with its conserved first and last residue. The D gene is left open where the match is weak. Only part of the rows carry a size: once, few, many, or a class if the clone is expanded.

j_gene: TRBJ1-2
d_gene: NA
v_gene: TRBV2
abundance: NA
CDR3aa: CASITTGTYTF
CDR3nt: TGTGCCAGCATTACAACAGGCACCTACACCTTC

j_gene: TRBJ1-5
d_gene: TRBD1
v_gene: TRBV19
abundance: few
CDR3aa: CASSIDLARDRAFQPQHF
CDR3nt: TGTGCCAGTAGTATAGACCTTGCCCGGGACAGGGCATTTCAGCCCCAGCATTTT

j_gene: TRBJ1-1
d_gene: NA
v_gene: TRBV19
abundance: NA
CDR3aa: CASSISGNTEAFF
CDR3nt: TGTGCCAGTAGTATATCGGGGAACACTGAAGCTTTCTTT

j_gene: TRBJ2-1
d_gene: TRBD2
v_gene: TRBV27
abundance: NA
CDR3aa: CASSLGGGNEQFF
CDR3nt: TGTGCCAGCAGTTTGGGGGGGGGCAATGAGCAGTTCTTC

j_gene: TRBJ2-1
d_gene: NA
v_gene: TRBV15
abundance: once
CDR3aa: CATSRAHGGPYNEQFF
CDR3nt: TGTGCCACCAGCAGAGCCCACGGGGGTCCCTACAATGAGCAGTTCTTC

j_gene: TRBJ1-2
d_gene: NA
v_gene: TRBV9
abundance: NA
CDR3aa: CASSVVRDTNGYTF
CDR3nt: TGTGCCAGCAGCGTAGTCAGGGACACGAATGGCTACACCTTC

j_gene: TRBJ2-2
d_gene: TRBD2
v_gene: TRBV13
abundance: NA
CDR3aa: CASSLGTSGGRAGELFF
CDR3nt: TGTGCCAGCAGCCTCGGGACTAGCGGGGGAAGGGCCGGGGAGCTGTTTTTT

j_gene: TRBJ2-3
d_gene: TRBD1
v_gene: TRBV10-2
abundance: once
CDR3aa: CAGRDRSTDTQYF
CDR3nt: TGCGCCGGAAGGGACAGAAGCACAGATACGCAGTATTTT

j_gene: TRBJ2-2
d_gene: NA
v_gene: TRBV11-2
abundance: NA
CDR3aa: CASSPQVTGELFF
CDR3nt: TGTGCCAGCAGCCCGCAGGTCACCGGGGAGCTGTTTTTT

j_gene: TRBJ1-4
d_gene: TRBD1
v_gene: TRBV5-1
abundance: NA
CDR3aa: CASRSTGAGEKLFF
CDR3nt: TGCGCCAGCAGATCAACAGGGGCGGGAGAAAAACTGTTTTTT

j_gene: TRBJ2-7
d_gene: NA
v_gene: TRBV18
abundance: NA
CDR3aa: CASSPPGSGDEQYF
CDR3nt: TGTGCCAGCTCACCACCAGGGTCCGGGGACGAGCAGTACTTC

j_gene: TRBJ2-7
d_gene: TRBD1
v_gene: TRBV11-2
abundance: NA
CDR3aa: CASSFPSGQGFSYEQYF
CDR3nt: TGTGCCAGCAGCTTCCCCTCGGGACAGGGGTTTTCCTACGAGCAGTACTTC

j_gene: TRBJ2-7
d_gene: NA
v_gene: TRBV19
abundance: NA
CDR3aa: CASSMWLNYEQYF
CDR3nt: TGTGCCAGTAGTATGTGGCTTAACTACGAGCAGTACTTC

j_gene: TRBJ1-6
d_gene: TRBD1
v_gene: TRBV9
abundance: NA
CDR3aa: CASSGARQGVSPLHF
CDR3nt: TGTGCCAGCAGCGGGGCCCGACAGGGTGTTTCACCCCTCCACTTT

j_gene: TRBJ2-1
d_gene: NA
v_gene: TRBV4-2
abundance: NA
CDR3aa: CASSQDYGTLPPGFF
CDR3nt: TGTGCCAGCAGCCAAGATTATGGGACACTTCCTCCGGGGTTCTTC

j_gene: TRBJ2-7
d_gene: TRBD1
v_gene: TRBV19
abundance: NA
CDR3aa: CASSMKGQWYEQYF
CDR3nt: TGTGCCAGTAGTATGAAGGGACAGTGGTACGAGCAGTACTTC

j_gene: TRBJ2-3
d_gene: TRBD2
v_gene: TRBV11-2
abundance: NA
CDR3aa: CASSTGTSVYTDTQYF
CDR3nt: TGTGCCAGCAGCACCGGGACTAGCGTTTACACAGATACGCAGTATTTT

j_gene: TRBJ1-5
d_gene: TRBD1
v_gene: TRBV5-1
abundance: NA
CDR3aa: CASSLLQGERQPQHF
CDR3nt: TGCGCCAGCAGCTTGCTACAGGGGGAACGACAGCCCCAGCATTTT

j_gene: TRBJ1-1
d_gene: NA
v_gene: TRBV7-9
abundance: medium-sized
CDR3aa: CASRLTGFTEAFF
CDR3nt: TGTGCCAGCAGACTAACAGGGTTTACTGAAGCTTTCTTT

j_gene: TRBJ1-3
d_gene: TRBD1
v_gene: TRBV5-1
abundance: NA
CDR3aa: CASSSTGEAGNTIYF
CDR3nt: TGCGCCAGCAGCTCCACAGGGGAGGCTGGAAACACCATATATTTT

j_gene: TRBJ2-5
d_gene: TRBD2
v_gene: TRBV5-1
abundance: NA
CDR3aa: CASSYPTSGQETQYF
CDR3nt: TGCGCCAGCAGTTACCCTACTAGCGGCCAAGAGACCCAGTACTTC

j_gene: TRBJ2-2
d_gene: NA
v_gene: TRBV6-5
abundance: NA
CDR3aa: CASSLNGAGELFF
CDR3nt: TGTGCCAGCAGTTTGAACGGGGCCGGGGAGCTGTTTTTT

j_gene: TRBJ1-5
d_gene: TRBD1
v_gene: TRBV28
abundance: NA
CDR3aa: CASSFQTGTNQPQHF
CDR3nt: TGTGCCAGCAGTTTCCAGACAGGGACCAATCAGCCCCAGCATTTT

j_gene: TRBJ1-3
d_gene: NA
v_gene: TRBV2
abundance: NA
CDR3aa: CASSEVTGRNTIYF
CDR3nt: TGTGCCAGCAGTGAAGTCACAGGCCGAAACACCATATATTTT

j_gene: TRBJ1-1
d_gene: NA
v_gene: TRBV19
abundance: NA
CDR3aa: CASSINHRLTEAFF
CDR3nt: TGTGCCAGTAGTATTAACCACAGGCTCACTGAAGCTTTCTTT

j_gene: TRBJ2-1
d_gene: NA
v_gene: TRBV19
abundance: once
CDR3aa: CASSTLQGGSYNEQFF
CDR3nt: TGTGCCAGTAGTACCCTACAAGGGGGCTCCTACAATGAGCAGTTCTTC

j_gene: TRBJ1-6
d_gene: TRBD1
v_gene: TRBV23-1
abundance: once
CDR3aa: CASSQPRQGAHNSPLHF
CDR3nt: TGCGCCAGCAGTCAACCGCGACAGGGGGCCCATAATTCACCCCTCCACTTT

j_gene: TRBJ2-7
d_gene: TRBD1
v_gene: TRBV11-2
abundance: NA
CDR3aa: CASSPDRGSYEQYF
CDR3nt: TGTGCCAGCAGTCCAGACAGGGGTTCCTACGAGCAGTACTTC

j_gene: TRBJ1-1
d_gene: TRBD1
v_gene: TRBV7-2
abundance: NA
CDR3aa: CASSSSLDRVGTEAFF
CDR3nt: TGTGCCAGCAGCTCCTCTTTGGACAGGGTCGGCACTGAAGCTTTCTTT

j_gene: TRBJ2-3
d_gene: NA
v_gene: TRBV7-8
abundance: once
CDR3aa: CASSLGGMADTQYF
CDR3nt: TGTGCCAGCAGCTTAGGAGGTATGGCAGATACGCAGTATTTT

j_gene: TRBJ2-2
d_gene: NA
v_gene: TRBV7-2
abundance: NA
CDR3aa: CASSPPDSTGELFF
CDR3nt: TGTGCCAGCAGTCCCCCGGACAGCACCGGGGAGCTGTTTTTT

j_gene: TRBJ2-1
d_gene: TRBD2
v_gene: TRBV6-2/TRBV6-3
abundance: NA
CDR3aa: CASSNPGTSDIHEQFF
CDR3nt: TGTGCCAGCAGTAACCCCGGGACTAGCGATATACATGAGCAGTTCTTC

j_gene: TRBJ2-5
d_gene: TRBD2
v_gene: TRBV6-5
abundance: NA
CDR3aa: CASRRSGAETQYF
CDR3nt: TGTGCCAGCAGGCGAAGCGGGGCAGAGACCCAGTACTTC

j_gene: TRBJ2-3
d_gene: TRBD2
v_gene: TRBV14
abundance: NA
CDR3aa: CASSQNGGYSDTQYF
CDR3nt: TGTGCCAGCAGCCAAAACGGGGGGTATTCAGATACGCAGTATTTT

j_gene: TRBJ1-2
d_gene: NA
v_gene: TRBV14
abundance: few
CDR3aa: CASSRGTLYGYTF
CDR3nt: TGTGCCAGCTCCCGCGGTACTCTCTATGGCTACACCTTC

j_gene: TRBJ1-1
d_gene: TRBD1
v_gene: TRBV3-1/TRBV3-2
abundance: NA
CDR3aa: CASRRTGGVEAFF
CDR3nt: TGTGCCAGCAGACGAACAGGGGGCGTTGAAGCTTTCTTT

j_gene: TRBJ2-7
d_gene: NA
v_gene: TRBV5-1
abundance: NA
CDR3aa: CASSLRTGMPYEQYF
CDR3nt: TGCGCCAGCAGCTTGCGCACAGGTATGCCCTACGAGCAGTACTTC

j_gene: TRBJ1-4
d_gene: NA
v_gene: TRBV27
abundance: NA
CDR3aa: CASKRGKLFF
CDR3nt: TGTGCCAGCAAAAGAGGAAAACTGTTTTTT

j_gene: TRBJ2-1
d_gene: NA
v_gene: TRBV5-8
abundance: once
CDR3aa: CASDPGRISYNEQFF
CDR3nt: TGTGCCAGCGACCCGGGGAGGATCTCCTACAATGAGCAGTTCTTC

j_gene: TRBJ2-3
d_gene: TRBD2
v_gene: TRBV28
abundance: NA
CDR3aa: CASNLLAGGSSTDTQYF
CDR3nt: TGTGCCAGCAACCTACTAGCGGGGGGATCTAGCACAGATACGCAGTATTTT

j_gene: TRBJ2-7
d_gene: NA
v_gene: TRBV9
abundance: NA
CDR3aa: CASSVEESYEQYF
CDR3nt: TGTGCCAGCAGCGTAGAAGAGTCCTACGAGCAGTACTTC

j_gene: TRBJ1-4
d_gene: NA
v_gene: TRBV5-5
abundance: NA
CDR3aa: CASSLGTKAEKLFF
CDR3nt: TGTGCCAGCAGCTTAGGGACAAAAGCCGAAAAACTGTTTTTT

j_gene: TRBJ1-1
d_gene: TRBD1
v_gene: TRBV7-8
abundance: NA
CDR3aa: CASRLTGGNTEAFF
CDR3nt: TGTGCCAGCAGACTCACAGGGGGAAACACTGAAGCTTTCTTT

j_gene: TRBJ2-5
d_gene: NA
v_gene: TRBV4-2
abundance: NA
CDR3aa: CASSQVLGSQETQYF
CDR3nt: TGTGCCAGCAGCCAAGTACTGGGGAGCCAAGAGACCCAGTACTTC

j_gene: TRBJ2-3
d_gene: TRBD2
v_gene: TRBV13
abundance: NA
CDR3aa: CASSLAGGLADTQYF
CDR3nt: TGTGCCAGCAGCTTAGCGGGGGGGCTGGCAGATACGCAGTATTTT

j_gene: TRBJ2-7
d_gene: NA
v_gene: TRBV5-1
abundance: NA
CDR3aa: CASSFAGDRTSYEQYF
CDR3nt: TGCGCCAGCAGCTTTGCCGGAGACCGCACCTCCTACGAGCAGTACTTC

j_gene: TRBJ2-7
d_gene: TRBD2
v_gene: TRBV10-1
abundance: NA
CDR3aa: CASSDFGGEQYF
CDR3nt: TGCGCCAGCAGTGATTTCGGGGGGGAGCAGTACTTC

j_gene: TRBJ2-1
d_gene: TRBD1
v_gene: TRBV5-1
abundance: NA
CDR3aa: CASSLSQGVLYNEQFF
CDR3nt: TGCGCCAGCAGCTTGTCTCAGGGGGTGCTCTACAATGAGCAGTTCTTC